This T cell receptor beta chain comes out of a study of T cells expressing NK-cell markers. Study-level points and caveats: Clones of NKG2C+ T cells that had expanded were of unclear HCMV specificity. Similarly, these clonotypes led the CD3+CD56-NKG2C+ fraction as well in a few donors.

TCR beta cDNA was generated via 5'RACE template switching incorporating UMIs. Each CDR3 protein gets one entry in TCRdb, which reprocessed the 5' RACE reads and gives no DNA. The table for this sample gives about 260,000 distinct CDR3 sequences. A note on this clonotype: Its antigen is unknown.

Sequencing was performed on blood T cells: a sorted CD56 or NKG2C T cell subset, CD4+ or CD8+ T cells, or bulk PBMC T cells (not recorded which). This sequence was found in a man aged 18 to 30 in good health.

Here the CDR3 reads CASRASGRRQVDTQYF. This chain joins TRBV5-6 and TRBJ2-3; TCRdb lists TRBD2, though no DNA is available to test this call. In germline, CDR1 is SGHDT, CDR2 YYEEEE. The CDR3 is made up of 16 amino acids.